This passage covers 20 T cell receptor beta chains from one sample sequenced in a study of blood T cell repertoires in COVID-19. The assay was immunoSEQ multiplex PCR, and TCRdb's table has in-frame clones only and misses some. The data hold around 86,000 clones, with 70% to 90% observed a single time. Sequencing input: peripheral blood. These TCRs come from a human donor with acute or convalescent COVID-19. The donor label of this sample is uncertain.

This rearrangement joins TRBV7-8 to TRBJ2-7; a weak D match, TRBD2 (5 bases). The germline V gene has CDR1 SGHVS and CDR2 FQNEAQ. The CDR3 has 13 amino acids. V lost 3 bases, J lost 1 base, and 7 bases lay in between. The DNA for the CDR3 is TGTGCCAGCAGCTTGAGGGAGTCCTACGAGCAGTACTTC. Translating gives CASSLRESYEQYF.

J is TRBJ2-7 and V is TRBV30; 11 bases align to TRBD1. The CDR3 spans 13 residues. The V gene's germline CDR1 is GTSNPN and CDR2 SVGIG (reference sequence). J was trimmed by 3 bases and V by 7 bases; bases with no gene match: 5. The CDR3 protein is CALRDRGYYEQYF. CDR3 bases: TGTGCCTTAAGGGACAGGGGGTACTACGAGCAGTACTTC. The full variable domain, with the rest looked up from reference TRBV30 and TRBJ2-7, is SQTIHQWPATLVQPVGSPLSLECTVEGTSNPNLYWYRQAAGRGLQLLFYSVGIGQISSEVPQNLSASRPQDRQFILSSKKLLLSDSGFYLCALRDRGYYEQYFGPGTRLTVT.

This rearrangement joins TRBV5-1 to TRBJ2-5, with 8 bases lining up with TRBD2. Germline values: CDR1 SGHRS, CDR2 YFSETQ. V gave up 0 bases and J gave up 5 bases; unmatched junction bases: 6. The CDR3 length is 15 residues. CDR3 residues: CASSLEPGGLETQYF. CDR3 coding DNA: TGCGCCAGCAGCTTGGAACCGGGGGGGCTTGAGACCCAGTACTTC.

The chain uses TRBV19 and TRBJ1-1, with D uncertain. From germline, CDR1 is LNHDA and CDR2 SQIVND (reference sequence). V was cut by 7 bases and J by 0 bases, with 15 bases left in between. This CDR3 region has 15 residues. This chain's CDR3 is CASKTSRSLNTEAFF. The CDR3 coding sequence is TGTGCCAGTAAAACCTCTCGGTCCTTGAACACTGAAGCTTTCTTT.

The chain is built from TRBV9 and TRBJ2-1, with D maybe TRBD2 (5 bases). V shed 0 bases and J shed 9 bases, with 10 bases lying between them. CDR3 length equals 13 residues. The germline V gene encodes CDR1 SGDLS and CDR2 YYNGEE. Here the CDR3 reads CASSVGIAPEQFF. The CDR3 bases are TGTGCCAGCAGCGTAGGGATAGCGCCTGAGCAGTTCTTC.

This sequence joins TRBV12-3 or TRBV12-4 and TRBJ1-1; D ambiguous. This CDR3 region has 13 residues. V lost 6 bases and J 0 bases, leaving 8 bases between the germline ends. The CDR3, as DNA: TGTGCCAGCAGACCTACAGTGAACACTGAAGCTTTCTTT. Encoded protein: CASRPTVNTEAFF.

The rearrangement links TRBV6-1 to TRBJ1-2; 10 bases map to TRBD1. The CDR3 sequence is 15 residues long. V dropped 2 bases and J dropped 5; count of bases not matched to a gene: 5. Germline V CDR1 and CDR2: MNHNS, SASEGT. CDR3 DNA: TGTGCCAGCAGTGAACAACCGGGACAGGGGTATGGCTACACCTTC. It is translated as CASSEQPGQGYGYTF.

V and J are TRBV5-1 and TRBJ2-7, with 11 bases aligning to TRBD2. Germline CDR1 and CDR2: SGHRS and YFSETQ. The CDR3 extends over 17 amino acids. V lost 1 base and J lost 3; bases outside the gene matches: 9. CDR3 coding DNA: TGCGCCAGCAGCTTGAGACTAGCGGGGCCGCAGGGCTACGAGCAGTACTTC. This gives the protein CASSLRLAGPQGYEQYF.

The gene calls are TRBV28 and TRBJ2-7; 9 nucleotides line up with TRBD1. CDR1 and CDR2 (germline): MDHEN, SYDVKM. The CDR3 has 15 amino acids. With V trimmed by 3 bases and J by 3 bases, 6 bases remained unmatched. The CDR3 is CASSFTGTGIYEQYF. CDR3 nucleotide sequence: TGTGCCAGCAGTTTTACCGGGACAGGGATCTACGAGCAGTACTTC. The complete variable domain, with remaining parts taken from reference TRBV28 and TRBJ2-7, reads DVKVTQSSRYLVKRTGEKVFLECVQDMDHENMFWYRQDPGLGLRLIYFSYDVKMKEKGDIPEGYSVSREKKERFSLILESASTNQTSMYLCASSFTGTGIYEQYFGPGTRLTVT.

This clone is a singleton in its sample. The chain joins TRBV5-1 to TRBJ1-1; TRBD1 might be the D (6 bases). The germline V gene has CDR1 SGHRS and CDR2 YFSETQ. CDR3 size: 15 residues. V was clipped by 0 bases and J by 6 bases, with 15 bases between them. CDR3 in amino acids: CASSLASRGGSEAFF. The CDR3 nucleotides are TGCGCCAGCAGCTTGGCCAGCAGGGGTGGGTCTGAAGCTTTCTTT.

The V and J genes are TRBV28 and TRBJ2-2; possibly TRBD1 for D (6 bases). V was trimmed by 9 bases and J by 0 bases, leaving 8 bases between them. CDR3 length: 13 amino acids. The V gene's germline CDR1 is MDHEN and CDR2 SYDVKM. The CDR3 protein is CASYRANTGELFF. The CDR3 DNA sequence: TGTGCCAGTTACAGGGCGAACACCGGGGAGCTGTTTTTT.

V and J are TRBV2 and TRBJ2-7, with TRBD1 matching over 10 bases. CDR1 and CDR2 (germline): SNHLY, FYNNEI. This CDR3 spans 13 amino acids. V was pared by 8 bases and J by 7 bases, with 8 bases of the junction left unmatched. Here the CDR3 DNA reads TGTGCCAGCTGTAGGACAGGGGGTAGGGAGCAGTACTTC. Translating it yields CASCRTGGREQYF.

The gene calls are TRBV5-1 and TRBJ1-4; possible D gene TRBD1, 5 bases. The CDR3 extends over 14 amino acids. The germline V and J ends were trimmed by 5 bases and 1 base, with 9 bases remaining between them. Germline V gene data show CDR1 as SGHRS and CDR2 as YFSETQ. CDR3 region: CASRSTGTNEKLFF. In nucleotides, the CDR3 is TGCGCCAGCAGATCTACAGGAACTAATGAAAAACTGTTTTTT. Together with reference TRBV5-1 and TRBJ1-4, the CDR3 gives the full variable domain: KAGVTQTPRYLIKTRGQQVTLSCSPISGHRSVSWYQQTPGQGLQFLFEYFSETQRNKGNFPGRFSGRQFSNSRSEMNVSTLELGDSALYLCASRSTGTNEKLFFGSGTQLSVL.

This clone was seen a handful of times. The rearrangement links TRBV6-2 or TRBV6-3 to TRBJ1-4; no firm D call. This CDR3 spans 13 amino acids. Germline CDR1 is MNHEY and CDR2 is SVGEGT. Trimming took 3 bases from V and 5 from J, leaving 7 bases between them. CDR3 DNA sequence: TGTGCCAGCAGTTATGGACTCAATGAAAAACTGTTTTTT. As protein: CASSYGLNEKLFF.

V is TRBV5-1 and J is TRBJ2-7; no definite D call. Trimming removed 4 bases from V and 0 bases from J, with 11 bases in between. CDR3 size: 14 residues. Germline V gives CDR1 SGHRS, CDR2 YFSETQ. DNA for the CDR3: TGCGCCAGCAGCGTTGCAGTCTCCTCCTACGAGCAGTACTTC. Translation: CASSVAVSSYEQYF.

The V and J genes are TRBV4-2 and TRBJ1-2, with 7 bases lining up with TRBD1. The CDR3 covers 15 residues. J lost 2 bases, V lost 3 bases, and 6 bases had no gene match. Germline values: CDR1 LGHNA, CDR2 YNFKEQ. CDR3 residues: CASSQRDRENYGYTF. The CDR3 region has the DNA TGTGCCAGCAGCCAGAGGGACAGAGAGAACTATGGCTACACCTTC.

The chain combines TRBV10-3 with TRBJ1-1; perhaps TRBD1 as D (5 bases). The ends were cut back, 10 bases at V and 2 bases at J, with 20 bases in the middle. This CDR3 contains 15 residues. CDR1 and CDR2 (germline): ENHRY, SYGVKD. The chain's CDR3 is CATGPGGTDNTEAFF. In DNA, the CDR3 is TGTGCCACGGGACCTGGAGGGACCGATAACACTGAAGCTTTCTTT.

V is TRBV2 and J is TRBJ2-1; 8 bases are shared with TRBD2. The CDR3 extends over 17 amino acids. V dropped 9 bases and J dropped 1; count of bases not matched to a gene: 14. Germline loops: CDR1 SNHLY, CDR2 FYNNEI. The CDR3 here is CARKSGGPTPSYNEQFF. Written as DNA, the CDR3 is TGTGCCAGAAAGAGCGGGGGCCCCACTCCTTCCTACAATGAGCAGTTCTTC. The full variable domain, with the rest looked up from reference TRBV2 and TRBJ2-1, is EPEVTQTPSHQVTQMGQEVILRCVPISNHLYFYWYRQILGQKVEFLVSFYNNEISEKSEIFDDQFSVERPDGSNFTLKIRSTKLEDSAMYFCARKSGGPTPSYNEQFFGPGTRLTVL.

The chain carries TRBV28 and TRBJ2-2; D is unclear. Trimming pared 7 bases from V and 4 bases from J, leaving 19 bases between. Germline loops: CDR1 MDHEN, CDR2 SYDVKM. The CDR3 spans 16 residues. CDR3 residues: CASKSGTEIFTGELFF. As DNA, the CDR3 is TGTGCCAGCAAATCAGGAACAGAAATTTTCACCGGGGAGCTGTTTTTT.

The V gene is TRBV5-6, the J gene TRBJ1-6, with D maybe TRBD1 (6 bases). Germline-derived CDR1 and CDR2 are SGHDT and YYEEEE. The V and J ends lost 3 bases and 0 bases respectively, with 13 bases between them. The CDR3 has 17 residues. CDR3 amino acids: CASSWGGGSSYNSPLHF. The CDR3 nucleotides read TGTGCCAGCAGCTGGGGAGGGGGGAGCTCCTATAATTCACCCCTCCACTTT.